One sample yielded the 27 T cell receptor beta chains listed below, sequenced in a study of OX40 agonist ivuxolimab in advanced cancers. The library relied on the immunoSEQ multiplex PCR assay. This immuneACCESS table, as held by TCRdb, lists in-frame sequences with V and J called but not all clones. Of the missing ones, under half trace to an unresolved V gene in checked studies; the others have no known cause. In all, the sample holds 20,000 to 30,000 clones, and under 85% of those were seen once. Over 10% of the sample lies in the top ten. The sample here was CD4+ or CD8+ T cells sorted from blood, taken in a trial of the OX40 agonist ivuxolimab. Receptors originate from an adult with an advanced solid tumor such as melanoma, head and neck, liver or kidney cancer.

This chain links TRBV9 with TRBJ2-5; D unclear. Trimming pared 0 bases from V and 1 base from J, leaving 7 bases between. This CDR3 contains 14 residues. In germline, CDR1 is SGDLS, CDR2 YYNGEE. CDR3 protein: CASSVGGTQETQYF. DNA for the CDR3: TGTGCCAGCAGCGTAGGGGGTACCCAAGAGACCCAGTACTTC.

This clone has a handful of counts. The chain is built from TRBV7-9 and TRBJ2-1; maybe TRBD1 (6 bases). The CDR3 extends over 15 amino acids. With 5 bases removed from V and 8 bases from J, the gap between germline ends came to 19 bases. The germline V gene has CDR1 SEHNR and CDR2 FQNEAQ (reference sequence). CDR3 residues: CASSPNRERLDEQFF. The CDR3 DNA follows: TGTGCCAGCAGCCCGAACAGGGAGAGGCTGGATGAGCAGTTCTTC.

The chain uses TRBV29-1 and TRBJ2-7; D call uncertain. The CDR3 sequence is 14 residues long. Germline-derived CDR1 and CDR2 are SQVTM and ANQGSEA. V was shortened by 6 bases and J by 0 bases, with 15 bases between the two germline ends. The CDR3 is CSVIPEWSSYEQYF. The CDR3 DNA follows: TGCAGCGTCATCCCAGAGTGGAGCTCCTACGAGCAGTACTTC.

The chain uses TRBV19 and TRBJ1-5; TRBD1 aligns across 9 bases. The CDR3 consists of 14 residues. Germline CDR1 LNHDA, CDR2 SQIVND (reference sequence). Trimming cost V 5 bases and J 7 bases; bases outside gene matches: 6. The CDR3 sequence: CASSHRGPGQPQHF. For the CDR3, the DNA is TGTGCCAGTAGTCACAGGGGGCCGGGGCAGCCCCAGCATTTT.

The chain recombines TRBV6-5 with TRBJ1-1; D unclear. The CDR3 contains 15 residues. The ends were cut back, 7 bases at V and 2 bases at J, with 17 bases in the middle. Germline assignment: CDR1 MNHEY and CDR2 SVGAGI. This chain's CDR3 is CASTARPDGNTEAFF. DNA for the CDR3: TGTGCCAGCACCGCTCGGCCGGACGGTAACACTGAAGCTTTCTTT.

CDR3 sequence reads: CASSYAGTADTEAFF. The CDR3 DNA is TGTGCCAGCAGCTATGCCGGGACCGCGGACACTGAAGCTTTCTTT. The chain recombines TRBV9 with TRBJ1-1; a possible D gene is TRBD1 (5 bases). The V gene's germline CDR1 is SGDLS and CDR2 YYNGEE. The CDR3 covers 15 residues. With 4 bases removed from V and 3 bases from J, the gap between germline ends came to 16 bases.

This clone was seen only once. The junction and the germline gene differ at one end; a read error may be behind it. J is TRBJ1-2 and V is TRBV28, with TRBD1 identical over 9 bases. This CDR3 contains 15 residues. CDR1 is MDHEN, CDR2 SYDVKM, per germline. The CDR3 loop is CAGSSPGQGGEGYTF. The CDR3 DNA reads as TGTGCCGGCAGTTCCCCGGGACAGGGAGGGGAAGGCTACACCTTC.

By frequency in the sample, this clone is medium-sized (0.01 to 0.1%). The rearrangement links TRBV7-9 to TRBJ1-1; TRBD1 aligns across 7 bases. V was pared by 0 bases and J by 6 bases, with 7 bases of the junction left unmatched. Germline loops: CDR1 SEHNR, CDR2 FQNEAQ (reference sequence). The CDR3 spans 15 residues. As DNA, the CDR3 is TGTGCCAGCAGCTTAGCGACAGGGTTCCGGCCTGAAGCTTTCTTT. It yields the protein CASSLATGFRPEAFF. Based on the CDR3 plus reference TRBV7-9 and TRBJ1-1, the full variable domain is DTGVSQNPRHKITKRGQNVTFRCDPISEHNRLYWYRQTLGQGPEFLTYFQNEAQLEKSRLLSDRFSAERPKGSFSTLEIQRTEQGDSAMYLCASSLATGFRPEAFFGQGTRLTVV.

This clone was seen once. J is TRBJ1-2 and V is TRBV6-1, with D unclear. The CDR3 has 14 residues. V dropped 3 bases and J dropped 3 bases, with 11 bases sitting between them. Germline CDR1 is MNHNS and CDR2 is SASEGT. The CDR3 sequence is CASSEIILDYGYTF. The CDR3 nucleotides are TGTGCCAGCAGTGAGATCATACTGGACTATGGCTACACCTTC.

The V gene is TRBV6-1, the J gene TRBJ2-5; TRBD2 aligns across 12 bases. The V segment lost 8 bases and the J segment 4 bases; nucleotides outside the gene matches: 8. Germline V gene lookup returns CDR1 MNHNS and CDR2 SASEGT. This CDR3 is 15 amino acids long. Here the CDR3 DNA reads TGTGCCAGCGGATGGACTAGCGGGGTTGGAGAGACCCAGTACTTC. Its translation is CASGWTSGVGETQYF.

The chain combines TRBV12-2 with TRBJ2-3; TRBD1, the table's D call, was not compared with the DNA. TRBV12-2 is noted as a pseudogene. This CDR3 comprises 18 residues. The CDR3 loop is CASRLYKSGATSTDTQYF. CDR3 DNA: TGTGCAAGTCGCTTATATAAGTCAGGTGCCACTAGCACAGATACGCAGTATTTT.

The J gene is TRBJ1-1, the V gene TRBV6-1, with 12 bases matching TRBD1. V lost 2 bases and J lost 4; bases outside the gene matches: 5. Germline loops: CDR1 MNHNS, CDR2 SASEGT. CDR3 size: 16 residues. CDR3 sequence: CASSERGTGGRTEAFF. CDR3 nucleotide sequence: TGTGCCAGCAGTGAAAGGGGGACAGGGGGCCGCACTGAAGCTTTCTTT.

This chain links TRBV2 with TRBJ2-7; 10 bases align to TRBD2. The germline V gene encodes CDR1 SNHLY and CDR2 FYNNEI. V dropped 8 bases and J dropped 4; count of bases not matched to a gene: 8. CDR3 length: 14 amino acids. This CDR3 reads CASLWLAGEYEQYF. The CDR3 DNA sequence: TGTGCCAGCCTGTGGCTAGCGGGGGAGTACGAGCAGTACTTC.

The gene calls are TRBV2 and TRBJ2-2; unclear D gene. From germline, CDR1 is SNHLY and CDR2 FYNNEI. V lost 6 bases to trimming and J lost 5 bases, with 10 bases between them. This CDR3 comprises 13 residues. CDR3 in DNA: TGTGCCAGCAGGCTCGATCCAACCGGGGAGCTGTTTTTT. Translation: CASRLDPTGELFF.

This clone was picked up one time. The chain has TRBV5-1 and TRBJ1-2; 7 bases align to TRBD1. The V segment lost 0 bases and the J segment 2 bases; nucleotides outside the gene matches: 7. This CDR3 has 16 amino acids. Per the germline V gene, CDR1 is SGHRS and CDR2 is YFSETQ. This chain's CDR3 is CASSLGGTDLNYGYTF. In nucleotides, the CDR3 is TGCGCCAGCAGCTTGGGGGGGACAGACTTAAACTATGGCTACACCTTC.

This clone was detected once. V is TRBV6-5 and J is TRBJ1-1, with 7 positions matching TRBD1. From germline, CDR1 is MNHEY and CDR2 SVGAGI. The length of the CDR3 is 12 residues. Losses at the gene ends were 6 bases for V and 6 bases for J; bases not matched to a gene: 4. The CDR3 nucleotides read TGTGCCAGCAGCCGACAGGGCCCTGAAGCTTTCTTT. Protein: CASSRQGPEAFF.

The gene calls are TRBV4-1 and TRBJ2-7; D is unclear. The CDR3 consists of 14 residues. Trimming cost V 0 bases and J 1 base, with 7 bases left between them. Germline V gene data show CDR1 as MGHRA and CDR2 as YSYEKL. CDR3 nucleotides: TGCGCCAGCAGCCAAGAAATCAGATCCTACGAGCAGTACTTC. It translates to CASSQEIRSYEQYF.

The chain links TRBV7-8 to TRBJ1-6; 7 bases map to TRBD1. From germline, CDR1 is SGHVS and CDR2 FQNEAQ. The CDR3 contains 15 residues. Germline trimming cut 4 bases from V and 5 bases from J; bases unmatched to any gene: 5. The CDR3 coding sequence is TGTGCCAGCAGCTCTCGGGGACAGAATAATTCACCCCTCCACTTT. This gives the protein CASSSRGQNNSPLHF.

This rearrangement joins TRBV9 to TRBJ1-4; D not certain. The germline V gene encodes CDR1 SGDLS and CDR2 YYNGEE. V was cut by 4 bases and J by 3 bases, with 13 bases left in between. This CDR3 has 15 residues. This chain's CDR3 is CASSTRGGPNEKLFF. The CDR3 DNA reads TGTGCCAGCAGCACCCGGGGAGGGCCTAATGAAAAACTGTTTTTT.

This CDR3 is CATSSSSNEKLFF. DNA of the CDR3: TGTGCCACTTCCTCCTCCAGTAATGAAAAACTGTTTTTT. The chain is built from TRBV6-5 and TRBJ1-4, with D hard to call. The CDR3 is made up of 13 amino acids. V lost 10 bases and J lost 4, with 13 bases in between. Germline lookup yields CDR1 MNHEY and CDR2 SVGAGI.

The chain joins TRBV10-2 to TRBJ2-1, with 11 bases fitting TRBD2. V lost 6 bases, J lost 1 base, and 2 bases stayed unmatched. The CDR3 is 15 residues long. The germline CDR1 and CDR2 sequences are WSHSY and SAAADI. This CDR3 reads CASSLAGGSYNEQFF. DNA for the CDR3: TGCGCCAGCAGCCTAGCGGGGGGTTCCTACAATGAGCAGTTCTTC.

The rearrangement uses TRBV5-1 and TRBJ2-5; 7 bases agree with TRBD2. This CDR3 comprises 14 residues. Germline V lookup: CDR1 SGHRS, CDR2 YFSETQ. The V and J ends lost 5 bases and 3 bases, in that order; junction bases with no gene match: 7. In DNA, the CDR3 is TGCGCCAGCAGATTCCTAGCGGATGAAGAGACCCAGTACTTC. It specifies CASRFLADEETQYF.

V gene TRBV7-7 combines with J gene TRBJ2-1, with a tentative D call TRBD1 (5 bases). Trimming pared 3 bases from V and 9 bases from J, leaving 12 bases between. The CDR3 length is 13 residues. Looked up from germline, CDR1 is SSHAT and CDR2 is FNYEAQ (reference sequence). The CDR3 sequence is CASSLVRASEQFF. The CDR3 bases are TGTGCCAGCAGCTTGGTCAGGGCTAGTGAGCAGTTCTTC.

The V call is TRBV5-5, the J call TRBJ2-1; 7 bases line up with TRBD2. V was clipped by 0 bases and J by 15 bases; unmatched bases: 3. The CDR3 length is 11 residues. Germline CDR1 SGHKS, CDR2 YYEKEE (reference sequence). The CDR3 nucleotides are TGTGCCAGCAGCTTGGGACTAGCTGGGTTCTTC. Translation gives CASSLGLAGFF.

This clone was detected only a few times. The chain joins TRBV4-1 to TRBJ1-5; 8 bases are shared with TRBD1. Germline V lookup: CDR1 MGHRA, CDR2 YSYEKL. The CDR3 sequence is 15 residues long. V gave up 0 bases and J gave up 14 bases; unmatched junction bases: 12. This CDR3 is CASSQEVQGANKEHF. DNA of the CDR3: TGCGCCAGCAGCCAAGAGGTCCAGGGGGCGAATAAGGAGCATTTT.

This rearrangement joins TRBV6-5 to TRBJ1-1; D not resolved. This CDR3 is 14 amino acids long. Germline assignment: CDR1 MNHEY and CDR2 SVGAGI. Trimming took 0 bases from V and 0 from J, leaving 5 bases between them. CDR3 bases: TGTGCCAGCAGTTACTCGTCCATGAACACTGAAGCTTTCTTT. Its translation: CASSYSSMNTEAFF.

The rearrangement joins TRBV5-1 to TRBJ1-1, with 7 bases aligning to TRBD1. The CDR3 has 14 amino acids. Germline loops: CDR1 SGHRS, CDR2 YFSETQ. The J segment lost 5 bases and the V segment lost 3 bases, leaving 7 bases of the junction unmatched. CDR3 DNA sequence: TGCGCCAGCAGCTCCCTGACAGGGATGACTGAAGCTTTCTTT. This encodes CASSSLTGMTEAFF.